These 30 T cell receptor beta chains were all obtained from the same sample, sequenced in a study of CD8 T cells in Susac syndrome. Reverse transcription of roughly 0.5 to 1 ug RNA was carried out with random hexamers. TCRdb analysed the immunoSEQ multiplex PCR reads with MiXCR anew, one entry per CDR3 protein. The data contain approximately 120,000 distinct CDR3 sequences, about 95% of them singletons. Sequences were obtained from CD4+ T cells from PBMCs. The receptors come from a human donor in good health.

V is TRBV20-1 and J is TRBJ1-4; D remains unclear. CDR1 is DFQATT, CDR2 SNEGSKA, per germline (reference sequence). The V and J ends lost 5 bases and 0 bases respectively, with 10 bases between them. This CDR3 is built from 14 residues. The CDR3 reads CSALTQPTNEKLFF. Here the CDR3 DNA reads TGCAGTGCTCTTACACAGCCAACTAATGAAAAACTGTTTTTT.

The gene calls are TRBV20-1 and TRBJ2-2, with 7 bases that match TRBD1. Germline CDR1 is DFQATT and CDR2 is SNEGSKA (reference sequence). V dropped 6 bases and J dropped 4; count of bases not matched to a gene: 11. The CDR3 loop spans 15 amino acids. The CDR3 DNA reads TGCAGTGCCTCGCTAACAGGGGTGGCCACCGGGGAGCTGTTTTTT. Translating it yields CSASLTGVATGELFF.

The J gene is TRBJ1-1, the V gene TRBV3-1, with D possibly TRBD1 on 5 matching bases. The germline CDR1 and CDR2 sequences are LGHDT and YNNKEL (reference sequence). V dropped 0 bases and J dropped 4 bases, with 12 bases sitting between them. This CDR3 has 15 amino acids. The CDR3 coding sequence is TGTGCCAGCAGCCAAGATCAGGGAAGTGGCACTGAAGCTTTCTTT. Its translation: CASSQDQGSGTEAFF.

This clonotype showed up just once. The V gene is TRBV3-1, the J gene TRBJ2-7; 8 bases are a match to TRBD1. Germline CDR1 LGHDT, CDR2 YNNKEL (reference sequence). The CDR3 extends over 15 amino acids. V was clipped by 2 bases and J by 0 bases; unmatched bases: 3. The CDR3 spells CASSQRTGSSYEQYF. The CDR3 DNA reads TGTGCCAGCAGCCAACGGACAGGGAGCTCCTACGAGCAGTACTTC.

V gene TRBV10-3 combines with J gene TRBJ2-1; 7 bases are shared with TRBD2. The CDR3 contains 14 residues. V gave up 7 bases and J gave up 5 bases; unmatched junction bases: 8. Germline CDR1 is ENHRY and CDR2 is SYGVKD. DNA for the CDR3: TGTGCCATCAAAAGCGGGATTGGGCACAATGAGCAGTTCTTC. This sequence encodes CAIKSGIGHNEQFF.

The rearrangement links TRBV2 to TRBJ2-2; TRBD2 might be the D (5 bases). The V end lost 8 bases, the J end lost 6 bases, and 16 bases lay between the germline ends. The CDR3 spans 14 residues. Germline V gene lookup returns CDR1 SNHLY and CDR2 FYNNEI. The CDR3 bases are TGTGCCAGCCTCAGGACTGCAGTACCCGGGGAGCTGTTTTTT. It encodes CASLRTAVPGELFF.

The chain joins TRBV27 to TRBJ1-2; no reliable D call. Trimming left V 5 bases short and J 2 bases short, with 12 bases between. CDR1 is MNHEY, CDR2 SMNVEV, per germline (reference sequence). This CDR3 has 14 amino acids. CDR3 residues: CASSPPGLNYGYTF. DNA of the CDR3: TGTGCCAGCAGTCCGCCCGGACTGAACTATGGCTACACCTTC.

This sequence joins TRBV7-2 and TRBJ1-5, with a possible D match to TRBD1 (5 bases). The CDR3 extends over 16 amino acids. Germline CDR1 and CDR2: SGHTA and FQGNSA. Trimming stripped 4 bases from V and 9 bases from J, with 22 bases between. CDR3 sequence reads: CASSSMPEGNGGPQHF. CDR3 nucleotides: TGTGCCAGCAGCTCTATGCCGGAGGGGAATGGTGGGCCCCAGCATTTT.

This rearrangement joins TRBV6-1 to TRBJ2-6, with D perhaps matching TRBD2 (6 bases). Germline CDR1 MNHNS, CDR2 SASEGT. The CDR3 runs to 16 residues. V dropped 10 bases and J dropped 2 bases, with 18 bases sitting between them. This chain's CDR3 is CATTPWGDTGANVLTF. The CDR3 nucleotides are TGTGCCACCACCCCATGGGGGGATACTGGGGCCAACGTCCTGACTTTC.

V and J are TRBV5-4 and TRBJ2-1; TRBD2 matches 12 bases. In germline, CDR1 is SGHNT, CDR2 YYREEE (reference sequence). Unmatched junction bases numbered 5, after V lost 4 bases and J lost 0 bases. The CDR3 covers 17 residues. In DNA form, the CDR3 reads TGTGCCAGCAGCCCCGGACTAGCGGGGAGCTCCTACAATGAGCAGTTCTTC. Protein product: CASSPGLAGSSYNEQFF.

V usage is TRBV5-4 and J usage is TRBJ2-3; a possible D gene is TRBD2 (5 bases). CDR1 is SGHNT and CDR2 is YYREEE in the germline V gene (reference sequence). The V end was cut by 2 bases, the J end by 7 bases, with 17 bases between. The CDR3 runs to 15 residues. This CDR3 is CASSFKGDERNTQYF. The CDR3 region has the DNA TGTGCCAGCAGCTTTAAGGGAGACGAGCGGAATACGCAGTATTTT.

The chain is built from TRBV18 and TRBJ2-1, with D uncertain. The CDR3 consists of 12 residues. Trimming took 5 bases from V and 7 from J, leaving 9 bases between them. Germline assignment: CDR1 KGHSH and CDR2 LQKENI. The CDR3 loop reads CASSTNRNEQFF. CDR3 sequence (DNA): TGTGCCAGCTCAACAAATCGGAATGAGCAGTTCTTC.

The chain recombines TRBV20-1 with TRBJ1-1; D possibly corresponds to TRBD1 (6 bases). The ends were cut back, 6 bases at V and 1 base at J, with 12 bases in the middle. The CDR3 is 13 amino acids. Germline values: CDR1 DFQATT, CDR2 SNEGSKA (reference sequence). CDR3 DNA: TGCAGTGCCAACAGGGCCGCGAACACTGAAGCTTTCTTT. Its translation: CSANRAANTEAFF.

V usage is TRBV12-3 or TRBV12-4 and J usage is TRBJ2-7; 7 positions agree with TRBD1. CDR3 length: 12 residues. V lost 3 bases and J lost 12; bases outside the gene matches: 8. CDR3 sequence reads: CASSFGRGFAYF. The CDR3 DNA sequence: TGTGCCAGCAGTTTTGGCAGGGGGTTCGCGTACTTC.

The chain employs TRBV19 and TRBJ2-1; D is undetermined. There are 18 residues in the CDR3. V was cut by 3 bases and J by 0 bases, with 18 bases left in between. Germline assignment: CDR1 LNHDA and CDR2 SQIVND (reference sequence). The CDR3 is CASSMSSVKLSSYNEQFF. The CDR3 coding sequence is TGTGCCAGTAGTATGTCCAGCGTGAAACTAAGCTCCTACAATGAGCAGTTCTTC.

This clonotype is a singleton in its sample. The V call is TRBV20-1, the J call TRBJ2-3, with 8 bases aligning to TRBD2. This CDR3 comprises 14 residues. Germline V lookup: CDR1 DFQATT, CDR2 SNEGSKA (reference sequence). V trimming: 5 bases; J trimming: 0 bases; junction bases outside the gene matches: 4. DNA of the CDR3: TGCAGTGCTGAACTAGCGGCCAGCACAGATACGCAGTATTTT. This codes for CSAELAASTDTQYF.

The rearrangement links TRBV10-3 to TRBJ2-7; 7 positions match TRBD2. This CDR3 is built from 15 residues. CDR1 and CDR2 (germline): ENHRY, SYGVKD. The J segment lost 0 bases and the V segment lost 6 bases, leaving 8 bases of the junction unmatched. CDR3: CAISSTSSFSYEQYF. CDR3 DNA: TGTGCCATCAGCTCGACTAGCTCCTTCTCCTACGAGCAGTACTTC.

The CDR3 nucleotides are TGTGCCAGCACTAGCCAGCGGGAGGCCGGGGTGGAGTACTTC. It yields the protein CASTSQREAGVEYF. V usage is TRBV2 and J usage is TRBJ2-7; 9 nucleotides agree with TRBD2. V shed 7 bases and J 11 bases; nucleotides not matched to a gene: 15. Germline assignment: CDR1 SNHLY and CDR2 FYNNEI. The CDR3 contains 14 residues.

J is TRBJ1-5 and V is TRBV20-1; D uncertain. The length of the CDR3 is 17 residues. The germline gives CDR1 DFQATT, CDR2 SNEGSKA (reference sequence). Trimming left V 6 bases short and J 2 bases short, with 23 bases between. The CDR3 nucleotides are TGCAGTGCCGACGCCGCTCTCGGGAGGGAAGGCAATCAGCCCCAGCATTTT. This translates into CSADAALGREGNQPQHF.

The chain recombines TRBV11-2 with TRBJ2-1, with TRBD2 matching over 7 bases. This CDR3 region has 16 residues. After removal of 5 bases from V and 8 bases from J, the junction contained 15 bases not matched to a gene. In germline, CDR1 is SGHAT, CDR2 FQNNGV. CDR3 sequence (DNA): TGTGCCAGCAGCCCACGACTAGCCCCCAATGGCTATGAGCAGTTCTTC. Protein product: CASSPRLAPNGYEQFF.

The rearrangement links TRBV2 to TRBJ2-5; D might be TRBD1 (6 bases). The V end was cut by 3 bases, the J end by 0 bases, with 8 bases between. The germline V gene encodes CDR1 SNHLY and CDR2 FYNNEI. This CDR3 region has 14 residues. CDR3 in amino acids: CASSDNRDQETQYF. CDR3 coding DNA: TGTGCCAGCAGTGATAACAGGGACCAAGAGACCCAGTACTTC. The full variable domain, completed using reference TRBV2 and TRBJ2-5, is EPEVTQTPSHQVTQMGQEVILRCVPISNHLYFYWYRQILGQKVEFLVSFYNNEISEKSEIFDDQFSVERPDGSNFTLKIRSTKLEDSAMYFCASSDNRDQETQYFGPGTRLLVL.

The rearrangement joins TRBV5-1 to TRBJ2-7; D may be TRBD1 (6 bases). CDR1 and CDR2 from the germline V gene are SGHRS and YFSETQ. CDR3 length equals 15 residues. Between the trimmed V and J ends, which lost 5 bases and 3 bases, there was a span of 18 bases. The CDR3: CASSPFPQGNYEQYF. CDR3 sequence (DNA): TGCGCCAGCAGTCCATTTCCTCAGGGGAACTACGAGCAGTACTTC.

The V call is TRBV13, the J call TRBJ2-1, with D tentatively TRBD1 or TRBD2 (5 bases each). The CDR3 has 14 residues. The germline CDR1 and CDR2 sequences are PRHDT and FYEKMQ (reference sequence). V was clipped by 4 bases and J by 16 bases, with 23 bases between them. This CDR3 reads CASSSRGLGTASFF. DNA for the CDR3: TGTGCCAGCAGCTCGCGTGGGCTCGGGACCGCTTCTTTCTTC. Complete variable domain (other parts from reference TRBV13 and TRBJ2-1): AAGVIQSPRHLIKEKRETATLKCYPIPRHDTVYWYQQGPGQDPQFLISFYEKMQSDKGSIPDRFSAQQFSDYHSELNMSSLELGDSALYFCASSSRGLGTASFFGPGTRLTVL.

The chain is built from TRBV14 and TRBJ1-2; TRBD1 is a possible D gene (5 bases). The germline CDR1 and CDR2 sequences are SGHDN and FVKESK. The CDR3 has 16 amino acids. Trimming took 1 base from V and 8 from J, leaving 20 bases between them. The CDR3 DNA reads TGTGCCAGCAGCCAAGTATCCGGGACCGCGAGTGGAGGCTACACCTTC. It yields the protein CASSQVSGTASGGYTF.

The J gene is TRBJ2-3, the V gene TRBV7-2; 9 bases fit TRBD2. Germline loops: CDR1 SGHTA, CDR2 FQGNSA. The CDR3 covers 15 residues. With 11 bases clipped from V and 2 bases from J, the junction kept 11 bases outside the gene matches. The CDR3 coding sequence is TGTGCCGGCTCCCGGACTAGCGAAAACACAGATACGCAGTATTTT. Translated: CAGSRTSENTDTQYF.

As regards this clonotype: Sequence at one end of the junction differs from germline and may be a read error. The rearrangement joins TRBV5-6 to TRBJ2-2; 13 nucleotides match TRBD2. CDR3 length equals 19 residues. Germline assignment: CDR1 SGHDT and CDR2 YYEEEE. DNA of the CDR3: TGTGCCAGCAGCTGGGAAATGGGACTAGCGGGACTTCCGACCGGGGAGCTGTTCTTT. Encoded protein: CASSWEMGLAGLPTGELFF.

The chain combines TRBV6-2 or TRBV6-3 with TRBJ2-1, with 12 nucleotides matching TRBD2. J lost 7 bases, V lost 2 bases, and 18 bases had no gene match. The CDR3 has 20 amino acids. CDR1 and CDR2 from the germline V gene are MNHEY and SVGEGT. The CDR3 loop is CASSYGTRGLAGRWGNEQFF. In DNA, the CDR3 is TGTGCCAGCAGTTACGGAACCCGGGGACTAGCGGGTCGCTGGGGGAATGAGCAGTTCTTC.

The chain carries TRBV20-1 and TRBJ1-2, with D possibly being TRBD1 (6 bases). Germline values: CDR1 DFQATT, CDR2 SNEGSKA (reference sequence). The CDR3 extends over 14 amino acids. Deletions cut 3 bases from V and 4 bases from J, with 15 bases between. This CDR3 is CSASHRDVFYGYTF. CDR3 coding DNA: TGCAGTGCTAGCCACAGGGACGTGTTCTATGGCTACACCTTC.

The chain recombines TRBV2 with TRBJ2-5, with 7 bases lining up with TRBD2. V lost 6 bases and J lost 5; bases outside the gene matches: 12. Germline-derived CDR1 and CDR2 are SNHLY and FYNNEI. This CDR3 region has 15 residues. This CDR3 reads CASSLSGLGGETQYF. The CDR3 nucleotides read TGTGCCAGCAGCCTGTCGGGGCTGGGGGGGGAGACCCAGTACTTC.

The J gene is TRBJ1-5, the V gene TRBV2; tentative D call: TRBD1 (5 bases). V was cut by 3 bases and J by 3 bases, with 12 bases left in between. CDR3 size: 15 residues. Germline V gene data show CDR1 as SNHLY and CDR2 as FYNNEI. This CDR3 is CASSEGRTINQPQHF. The DNA of the CDR3 is TGTGCCAGCAGTGAGGGGCGGACTATCAATCAGCCCCAGCATTTT. The full variable domain, in which reference TRBV2 and TRBJ1-5 provide the parts outside the CDR3, is EPEVTQTPSHQVTQMGQEVILRCVPISNHLYFYWYRQILGQKVEFLVSFYNNEISEKSEIFDDQFSVERPDGSNFTLKIRSTKLEDSAMYFCASSEGRTINQPQHFGDGTRLSIL.